The sequence of this T cell receptor gamma chain was determined in a study of intestinal T cells in coeliac disease. Ten to eleven formalin-fixed paraffin-embedded scrolls, each 5 µm thick, supplied each case's genomic DNA. Trimming took 5 bases from V and 4 from J; bases not matched to a gene: 7. The CDR3 length is 14 residues. Germline V gives CDR1 EGSNGY, CDR2 YDSYNSKV. Using 150 to 200 ng of biopsy DNA, TRG was amplified with LymphoTrack primers. TCRdb reapplied CATT to the multiplex PCR reads. The sample lists 700 or so gamma-chain clones, around 48% occurring once. The sample was a duodenal biopsy. V usage is TRGV2 and J usage is TRGJP1. This TCR was sampled from a human donor with celiac disease. CDR3 in DNA: TGTGCCACCTGGGTTAATAACACTGGTTGGTTCAAGATATTT. It encodes CATWVNNTGWFKIF.